Each of the 4 T cell receptor beta chains below was sequenced from the same sample in a study of blood T cell repertoires in COVID-19. Profiling relied on immunoSEQ multiplex PCR, and the TCRdb table lists in-frame clones only, not all of them. The sample has tens of thousands of clones, 80% to 85% seen once. The specimen was peripheral blood. The receptors were sampled from a man in his sixties with active COVID-19.

CDR3 sequence: CACQTGTGIEQYF. The DNA for the CDR3 is TGTGCCTGCCAGACAGGAACTGGGATCGAGCAGTACTTC. The chain employs TRBV30 and TRBJ2-7; D might be TRBD1 (6 bases). Trimming removed 6 bases at V and 6 bases at J, with 18 bases between. Germline V lookup: CDR1 GTSNPN, CDR2 SVGIG (reference sequence). The CDR3 has 13 residues.

V gene TRBV6-1 combines with J gene TRBJ1-2, with 7 bases identical to TRBD1. The CDR3 consists of 13 residues. Trimming took 3 bases from V and 4 from J; bases not matched to a gene: 2. CDR1 and CDR2 (germline): MNHNS, SASEGT. The CDR3 reads CASSETGTYGYTF. Written as DNA, the CDR3 is TGTGCCAGCAGTGAGACAGGGACCTATGGCTACACCTTC.

This chain connects TRBV7-2 to TRBJ2-7, with 11 bases fitting TRBD2. Germline V gives CDR1 SGHTA, CDR2 FQGNSA. Trimming at V came to 3 bases and at J to 0 bases, leaving 1 base not matched to a gene. The CDR3 runs to 15 residues. The CDR3 sequence: CASSLTSGASYEQYF. The CDR3 bases are TGTGCCAGCAGCTTGACTAGCGGGGCCTCCTACGAGCAGTACTTC. The whole variable domain, remainder taken from reference TRBV7-2 and TRBJ2-7, is GAGVSQSPSNKVTEKGKDVELRCDPISGHTALYWYRQSLGQGLEFLIYFQGNSAPDKSGLPSDRFSAERTGGSVSTLTIQRTQQEDSAVYLCASSLTSGASYEQYFGPGTRLTVT.

The chain combines TRBV3-1 (or the pseudogene TRBV3-2) with TRBJ2-7; 9 nucleotides agree with TRBD2. This CDR3 is 15 amino acids long. Per the germline V gene, CDR1 is LGHDT and CDR2 is YNNKEL (reference sequence). The ends lost 2 bases at V and 2 bases at J; junction bases unmatched: 4. The CDR3 DNA reads as TGTGCCAGCAGCCAATCTCAGCGGGGGGCCTACGAGCAGTACTTC. This sequence encodes CASSQSQRGAYEQYF.